Described below is a single T cell receptor (beta chain) sequence and its context. This entry comes from a study of control samples from healthy donors and cancer patients. Assay used: immunoSEQ multiplex PCR; TCRdb lists only in-frame clones, some missing. The sample has 150,000 to 200,000 clones; 90% to 95% are singletons. Input material: blood. This clonotype was sampled from a woman aged 40 to 50 in good health.

The DNA for the CDR3 is TGTGCCAGCAGCAAGCAGTGGACAGGGGGGAACACTGAAGCTTTCTTT. Protein: CASSKQWTGGNTEAFF. J is TRBJ1-1 and V is TRBV9; 10 bases are shared with TRBD1. The CDR3 spans 16 residues. Germline values: CDR1 SGDLS, CDR2 YYNGEE. J gave up 1 base and V 4 bases, and 7 bases lay outside the gene matches.